These 20 T cell receptor beta chains share one sample of origin, sequenced in a study of blood T cell repertoires in COVID-19. Repertoires were generated with immunoSEQ multiplex PCR, while TCRdb's copy carries only in-frame clones and drops some. The table lists some 180,000 clones, roughly 80% of them singletons. Sequencing input: peripheral blood. The source is a woman aged 55 to 70 with COVID-19, enrolled during active disease.

CDR3 protein: CASTQGTSNTGELFF. The CDR3 DNA is TGTGCCAGCACACAGGGAACTTCGAACACCGGGGAGCTGTTTTTT. The V gene is TRBV2, the J gene TRBJ2-2; D might be TRBD1 (6 bases). Per germline, CDR1 SNHLY and CDR2 FYNNEI. The CDR3 loop spans 15 amino acids. V dropped 7 bases and J dropped 0 bases, with 12 bases sitting between them.

The chain links TRBV24-1 to TRBJ2-5; a possible D gene is TRBD2 (6 bases). CDR3 length: 14 residues. Germline V CDR1 and CDR2: KGHDR, SFDVKD. V lost 4 bases and J lost 1, with 9 bases in between. As DNA, the CDR3 is TGTGCCACCAGTGAGGGAGGTACCCAAGAGACCCAGTACTTC. Its protein product is CATSEGGTQETQYF.

This chain uses TRBV5-1 with TRBJ2-5; 9 bases map to TRBD1. The CDR3 is made up of 15 amino acids. Trimming removed 3 bases from V and 4 bases from J; junction bases left unmatched: 7. Germline lookup yields CDR1 SGHRS and CDR2 YFSETQ. CDR3 in DNA: TGCGCCAGCAGCTCAGGACAGGGGTCCAGAGAGACCCAGTACTTC. It yields the protein CASSSGQGSRETQYF.

CDR3 bases: TGTGCCAGCAATGCTCGGGTAGTCGACGGGGAGCTGTTTTTT. Amino acids: CASNARVVDGELFF. The rearrangement uses TRBV5-5 and TRBJ2-2; unclear D gene. This CDR3 region has 14 residues. Germline-derived CDR1 and CDR2 are SGHKS and YYEKEE (reference sequence). The V end lost 6 bases, the J end lost 7 bases, and 16 bases lay between the germline ends.

The rearrangement uses TRBV4-2 and TRBJ2-3; TRBD2 might be the D (5 bases). Germline CDR1 LGHNA, CDR2 YNFKEQ. The CDR3 runs 16 residues. The V end was cut by 5 bases, the J end by 4 bases, with 19 bases between. The CDR3: CASSAGPGVGPDTQYF. In nucleotides, the CDR3 is TGTGCCAGCAGCGCGGGCCCAGGTGTCGGTCCAGATACGCAGTATTTT.

This rearrangement joins TRBV2 to TRBJ1-3; 7 bases align to TRBD1. Germline CDR1 reads SNHLY; CDR2 reads FYNNEI. Unmatched junction bases numbered 2, after V lost 6 bases and J lost 0 bases. The length of the CDR3 is 14 residues. The CDR3 region is CASRDRSSGNTIYF. CDR3 nucleotides: TGTGCCAGCAGGGACAGGAGCTCTGGAAACACCATATATTTT.

This clone has only a few counts. The chain carries TRBV6-1 and TRBJ2-7, with 9 bases lining up with TRBD1. The CDR3 sequence is 16 residues long. With V trimmed by 2 bases and J by 0 bases, 5 bases remained unmatched. CDR1 and CDR2 from the germline V gene are MNHNS and SASEGT. The CDR3 coding sequence is TGTGCCAGCAGTGAAACGGACAGGGGTTCCTCCTACGAGCAGTACGTC. It encodes CASSETDRGSSYEQYV.

The chain combines TRBV5-6 with TRBJ2-7; 9 bases fit TRBD1. Germline trimming cut 4 bases from V and 0 bases from J; bases unmatched to any gene: 8. The germline CDR1 and CDR2 sequences are SGHDT and YYEEEE. This CDR3 has 16 residues. CDR3 in DNA: TGTGCCAGCAGCACCACAGGGACAGGGTCCTCCTACGAGCAGTACGTC. Translating gives CASSTTGTGSSYEQYV.

The J gene is TRBJ1-4, the V gene TRBV5-6; unclear D gene. CDR3 length: 15 residues. Trimming took off 2 bases at V and 0 bases at J, with 8 bases between the two ends. Germline V gene sequence: CDR1 SGHDT, CDR2 YYEEEE. CDR3 in DNA: TGTGCCAGCAGCTTAGGAGCAGCAACTAATGAAAAACTGTTTTTT. This encodes CASSLGAATNEKLFF.

This chain connects TRBV14 to TRBJ2-5; weak D call: TRBD2 (5 bases). Germline-derived CDR1 and CDR2 are SGHDN and FVKESK. This CDR3 comprises 16 residues. The ends were cut back, 1 base at V and 2 bases at J, with 14 bases in the middle. CDR3 DNA: TGTGCCAGCAGCCAAGGAGGAGGACTTGGGCAAGAGACCCAGTACTTC. Encoded protein: CASSQGGGLGQETQYF.

The sample holds a few counts of this clone. The chain links TRBV5-6 to TRBJ1-4; TRBD1 aligns across 7 bases. V lost 4 bases to trimming and J lost 8 bases; unmatched junction nucleotides: 8. CDR1 is SGHDT and CDR2 is YYEEEE in the germline V gene. This CDR3 is 14 amino acids long. The CDR3 is CASSQQGHGEKLFF. DNA for the CDR3: TGTGCCAGCAGCCAACAGGGGCATGGGGAAAAACTGTTTTTT. Complete variable domain (other parts from reference TRBV5-6 and TRBJ1-4): DAGVTQSPTHLIKTRGQQVTLRCSPKSGHDTVSWYQQALGQGPQFIFQYYEEEERQRGNFPDRFSGHQFPNYSSELNVNALLLGDSALYLCASSQQGHGEKLFFGSGTQLSVL.

The rearrangement links TRBV9 to TRBJ2-3, with D uncertain. The CDR3 has 15 amino acids. Germline V lookup: CDR1 SGDLS, CDR2 YYNGEE. Trimming stripped 0 bases from V and 3 bases from J, with 11 bases between. CDR3 coding DNA: TGTGCCAGCAGCGTAGGACAAAGGCAAACAGATACGCAGTATTTT. Translated: CASSVGQRQTDTQYF.

V and J are TRBV6-5 and TRBJ1-6, with D perhaps matching TRBD1 (6 bases). CDR3 length equals 14 residues. V was trimmed by 7 bases and J by 0 bases, leaving 7 bases between them. The germline V gene encodes CDR1 MNHEY and CDR2 SVGAGI. In nucleotides, the CDR3 is TGTGCCAGCAAGGACAGCTCCTATAATTCACCCCTCCACTTT. It specifies CASKDSSYNSPLHF.

J is TRBJ1-5 and V is TRBV18; 12 bases agree with TRBD1. The V segment lost 2 bases and the J segment 2 bases; nucleotides outside the gene matches: 7. CDR3 length equals 18 residues. Germline values: CDR1 KGHSH, CDR2 LQKENI. CDR3 DNA: TGTGCCAGCTCACCAGGGACAGGGGGCCAAAGTCGCAATCAGCCCCAGCATTTT. Protein sequence: CASSPGTGGQSRNQPQHF.

The V and J genes are TRBV4-1 and TRBJ1-5; 8 bases agree with TRBD1. Germline V gene data show CDR1 as MGHRA and CDR2 as YSYEKL. V was clipped by 4 bases and J by 1 base; unmatched bases: 3. The CDR3 sequence is 15 residues long. CDR3 sequence reads: CASSPTGVSNQPQHF. Here the CDR3 DNA reads TGCGCCAGCAGCCCGACAGGGGTCAGCAATCAGCCCCAGCATTTT.

This sequence joins TRBV5-5 and TRBJ2-5; a weak D match, TRBD2 (6 bases). This CDR3 contains 14 residues. Trimming took 4 bases from V and 1 from J, leaving 11 bases between them. Germline loops: CDR1 SGHKS, CDR2 YYEKEE (reference sequence). As DNA, the CDR3 is TGTGCCAGCAGCCGACCCGGGAGCCAAGAGACCCAGTACTTC. Translated: CASSRPGSQETQYF.

The rearrangement links TRBV21-1 to TRBJ1-5. TRBV21-1 is given as a pseudogene. The CDR3 has 12 residues. CDR3 residues: CATVGGDQPQHF. CDR3 bases: TGTGCCACCGTTGGGGGGGATCAGCCCCAGCATTTT.

The V gene is TRBV7-9, the J gene TRBJ2-7, with a possible D match to TRBD1 (6 bases). The CDR3 runs 12 residues. V was shortened by 6 bases and J by 5 bases, with 11 bases between the two germline ends. The germline CDR1 and CDR2 sequences are SEHNR and FQNEAQ (reference sequence). CDR3 DNA: TGTGCCAGCAGGGCAGGGGCCGACGAGCAGTACTTC. Protein: CASRAGADEQYF.

The rearrangement links TRBV6-1 to TRBJ2-7, with D possibly TRBD2 on 5 matching bases. The CDR3 is made up of 15 amino acids. V shed 2 bases and J shed 4 bases, with 15 bases lying between them. Germline V gives CDR1 MNHNS, CDR2 SASEGT. The CDR3 sequence is CASSERGFELYEQYV. The CDR3, as DNA: TGTGCCAGCAGTGAACGAGGGTTTGAGTTATACGAGCAGTACGTC.

The J gene is TRBJ1-1, the V gene TRBV9, with 9 bases identical to TRBD1. There are 15 residues in the CDR3. V shed 2 bases, J shed 2 bases, and the junction held 4 bases outside the gene matches. Germline-derived CDR1 and CDR2 are SGDLS and YYNGEE. In nucleotides, the CDR3 is TGTGCCAGCAGCGTTTCCACAGGGGGCAACACTGAAGCTTTCTTT. Translation: CASSVSTGGNTEAFF.